The clone carrying this T cell receptor (beta chain) was seen repeatedly, ten times or more. The target antigen is unknown. This specimen comes from a study of beta chain features in type 1 diabetes. Findings and caveats of the study: Patients' naive, central memory and Treg TCRB repertoires seemed closer to one another than those of healthy donors.

The study reverse transcribed the entire isolated RNA, so it sequenced expressed TCRB transcripts. Generated by immunoSEQ multiplex PCR, the TCRdb table keeps only in-frame clones and is missing some. Of over 700,000 clones in the sample, about 17% were seen once. Germline CDR1 LNHDA, CDR2 SQIVND (reference sequence). The CDR3 sequence is 15 residues long. The V and J ends lost 3 bases and 2 bases respectively, with 8 bases between them. The material sequenced was naive CD4+ T cells from blood. This clonotype originated in a woman aged 18-35 years in good health. This chain connects TRBV19 to TRBJ2-6; D is unresolved. CDR3 sequence reads: CASSIAVAGANVLTF. CDR3 sequence (DNA): TGTGCCAGTAGTATTGCCGTCGCTGGGGCCAACGTCCTGACTTTC.